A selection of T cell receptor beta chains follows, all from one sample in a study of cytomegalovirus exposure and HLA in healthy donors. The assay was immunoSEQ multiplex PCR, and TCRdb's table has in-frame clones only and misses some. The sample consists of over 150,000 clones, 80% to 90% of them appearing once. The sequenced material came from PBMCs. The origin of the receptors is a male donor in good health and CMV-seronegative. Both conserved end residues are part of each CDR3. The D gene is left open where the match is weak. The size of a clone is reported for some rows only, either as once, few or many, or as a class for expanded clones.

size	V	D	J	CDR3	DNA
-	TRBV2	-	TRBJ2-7	CASKRTFTYEQYF	TGTGCCAGCAAGCGGACTTTTACCTACGAGCAGTACTTC
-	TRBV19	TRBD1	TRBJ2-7	CASRQGKGYEQYF	TGTGCCAGCCGACAGGGGAAGGGCTACGAGCAGTACTTC
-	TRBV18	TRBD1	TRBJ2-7	CASSSGTGGYEQYF	TGTGCCAGCTCATCCGGGACAGGGGGCTACGAGCAGTACTTC
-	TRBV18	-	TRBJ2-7	CASSPRRGIRTYEQYF	TGTGCCAGCTCACCAAGACGGGGGATTAGGACCTACGAGCAGTACTTC
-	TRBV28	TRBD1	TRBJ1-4	CASSRGGHNEKLFF	TGTGCCAGCAGTAGAGGGGGCCACAATGAAAAACTGTTTTTT
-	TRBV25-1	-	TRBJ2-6	CASEVSGANVLTF	TGTGCCAGCGAGGTTTCTGGGGCCAACGTCCTGACTTTC
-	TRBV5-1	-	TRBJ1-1	CASSLSGLGPEAFF	TGCGCCAGCAGCTTGAGCGGGTTGGGGCCTGAAGCTTTCTTT
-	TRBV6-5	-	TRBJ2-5	CASSYSRVSQETQYF	TGTGCCAGCAGTTACTCGAGGGTCTCACAAGAGACCCAGTACTTC
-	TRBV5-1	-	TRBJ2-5	CASSLVAQETQYF	TGCGCCAGCAGCTTGGTAGCACAAGAGACCCAGTACTTC
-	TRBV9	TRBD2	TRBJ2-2	CASSVTTPGLGNTGELFF	TGTGCCAGCAGCGTTACAACGCCGGGACTAGGTAACACCGGGGAGCTGTTTTTT
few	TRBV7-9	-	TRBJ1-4	CASSFGRGNEKLFF	TGTGCCAGCAGCTTTGGGCGGGGAAATGAAAAACTGTTTTTT
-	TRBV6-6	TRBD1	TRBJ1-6	CASSSNRQGGNSPLHF	TGTGCCAGCAGTTCGAACCGACAGGGGGGGAATTCACCCCTCCACTTT
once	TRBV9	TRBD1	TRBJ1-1	CASSVGQGAHEAFF	TGTGCCAGCAGCGTAGGTCAGGGGGCCCATGAAGCTTTCTTT
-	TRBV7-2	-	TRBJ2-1	CASSSLPFGEQFF	TGTGCCAGCAGCTCACTCCCCTTCGGTGAGCAGTTCTTC
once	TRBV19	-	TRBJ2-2	CASSDSGSSGELFF	TGTGCCAGTTCAGATAGCGGATCCTCCGGGGAGCTGTTTTTT
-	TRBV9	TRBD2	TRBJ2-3	CASSASISGGTDTQYF	TGTGCCAGCAGCGCCTCAATAAGCGGGGGCACAGATACGCAGTATTTT
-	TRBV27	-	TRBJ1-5	CASSNRVDQPQHF	TGTGCCAGCAGTAACAGGGTTGATCAGCCCCAGCATTTT
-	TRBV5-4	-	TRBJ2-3	CASSLQGAGTDTQYF	TGTGCCAGCAGCTTACAGGGCGCCGGGACAGATACGCAGTATTTT
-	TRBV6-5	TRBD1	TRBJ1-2	CASSPTGQTYGYTF	TGTGCCAGCAGTCCTACGGGACAGACCTATGGCTACACCTTC
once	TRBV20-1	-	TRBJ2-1	CSAWANEQFF	TGCAGCGCCTGGGCAAATGAGCAGTTCTTC
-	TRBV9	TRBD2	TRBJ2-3	CASSLLGLAGVLDTQYF	TGTGCCAGCAGCCTCCTGGGGCTAGCGGGGGTTTTAGATACGCAGTATTTT
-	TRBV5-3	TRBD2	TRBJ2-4	CARSLGLAGVVDIQYF	TGTGCCAGAAGCTTGGGGCTAGCGGGAGTCGTAGACATTCAGTACTTC
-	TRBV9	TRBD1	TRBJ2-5	CASSPQGARETQYF	TGTGCCAGCAGCCCTCAGGGGGCTAGAGAGACCCAGTACTTC
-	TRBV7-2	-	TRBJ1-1	CASSLTGNTEAFF	TGTGCCAGCAGCTTAACAGGAAACACTGAAGCTTTCTTT
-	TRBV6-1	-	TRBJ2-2	CATLSPPANTGELFF	TGTGCCACCCTATCTCCCCCGGCGAACACCGGGGAGCTGTTTTTT
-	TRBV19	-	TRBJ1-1	CASSLRQALPTEAFF	TGTGCCAGTAGTCTCAGACAGGCCTTGCCCACTGAAGCTTTCTTT
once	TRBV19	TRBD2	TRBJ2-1	CASAVSGGAYNEQFF	TGTGCCAGTGCGGTGAGCGGGGGCGCCTACAATGAGCAGTTCTTC
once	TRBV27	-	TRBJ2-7	CASSLLPPDRPLYF	TGTGCCAGCAGTTTATTGCCCCCGGACAGACCCCTTTACTTC
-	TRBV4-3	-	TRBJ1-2	CASSQDEQGPYGYPF	TGCGCCAGCAGCCAAGATGAACAGGGACCCTATGGCTACCCCTTC
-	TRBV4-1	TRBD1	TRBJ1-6	CASSQKGTVGGLNSPLHF	TGCGCCAGCAGCCAAAAAGGGACAGTCGGGGGCCTAAATTCACCCCTCCACTTT
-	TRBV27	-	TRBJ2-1	CASSLIFGGSYNEQFF	TGTGCCAGCAGCTTAATTTTCGGGGGCTCCTACAATGAGCAGTTCTTC
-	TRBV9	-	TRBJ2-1	CASSSGGAWGGSKSYNEQFF	TGTGCCAGCAGCTCTGGGGGGGCGTGGGGGGGCTCGAAATCCTACAATGAGCAGTTCTTC
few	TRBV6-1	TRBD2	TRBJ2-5	CASSEASGGETQYF	TGTGCCAGCAGTGAGGCTAGCGGGGGAGAGACCCAGTACTTC
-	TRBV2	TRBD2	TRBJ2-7	CASSAGGRGDSYEQYF	TGTGCCAGCAGTGCGGGCGGGAGAGGGGACTCCTACGAGCAGTACTTC
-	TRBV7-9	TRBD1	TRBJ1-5	CASSLYGTGENQPQHF	TGTGCCAGCAGCTTATATGGAACAGGGGAAAATCAGCCCCAGCATTTT
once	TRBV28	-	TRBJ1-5	CASGDPGSNQPQHF	TGTGCCAGCGGCGATCCGGGGAGCAATCAGCCCCAGCATTTT
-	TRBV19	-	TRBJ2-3	CASRQGGTDTQYF	TGTGCCAGTAGGCAGGGGGGAACAGATACGCAGTATTTT
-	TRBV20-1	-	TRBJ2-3	CSARGSGPEYF	TGCAGTGCTAGAGGTAGCGGCCCAGAGTATTTT
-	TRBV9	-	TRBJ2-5	CASSVLEFPQYF	TGTGCCAGCAGCGTATTAGAGTTTCCCCAGTACTTC